This passage covers 20 T cell receptor beta chains from one sample sequenced in a study of blood T cell repertoires in COVID-19. Method: immunoSEQ multiplex PCR; TCRdb's copy keeps in-frame clones and lacks some. This sample has under 95,000 clones, with 85% to 95% found just once. Sequencing was done on a sample of peripheral blood. These receptors all stem from a woman in her forties or fifties in a cohort sampled during active COVID-19.

In nucleotides, the CDR3 is TGTGCCAGCAGACCACAGGGGCCCAGCAATCAGCCCCAGCATTTT. Translating it yields CASRPQGPSNQPQHF. The gene calls are TRBV6-5 and TRBJ1-5; 7 bases are shared with TRBD1. V dropped 6 bases and J dropped 1; count of bases not matched to a gene: 6. Germline CDR1 is MNHEY and CDR2 is SVGAGI. The CDR3 runs 15 residues.

The V gene is TRBV18, the J gene TRBJ2-1; 8 nucleotides align to TRBD1. Trimming at V came to 1 base and at J to 7 bases, leaving 9 bases not matched to a gene. Germline V gene lookup returns CDR1 KGHSH and CDR2 LQKENI. CDR3 length: 16 residues. CDR3: CASSPLDRGGGNEQFF. In DNA form, the CDR3 reads TGTGCCAGCTCACCACTAGACAGGGGCGGAGGGAATGAGCAGTTCTTC.

This clone was counted once. V is TRBV5-1 and J is TRBJ2-1; no firm D call. The CDR3 runs 13 residues. V was cut by 6 bases and J by 4 bases, with 11 bases left in between. The germline CDR1 and CDR2 sequences are SGHRS and YFSETQ. The CDR3 DNA is TGCGCCAGCAACGCGCCGGTTTACAATGAGCAGTTCTTC. This translates into CASNAPVYNEQFF.

The chain has TRBV3-1 (or the pseudogene TRBV3-2) and TRBJ1-2; D is uncertain. Germline V CDR1 and CDR2: LGHDT, YNNKEL (reference sequence). This CDR3 spans 15 amino acids. Trimming left V 1 base short and J 2 bases short, with 11 bases between. The CDR3 sequence is CASSQVATPNYGYTF. CDR3 DNA sequence: TGTGCCAGCAGCCAAGTCGCGACACCAAACTATGGCTACACCTTC.

The chain is built from TRBV5-1 and TRBJ2-5; D uncertain. The germline CDR1 and CDR2 sequences are SGHRS and YFSETQ. The CDR3 is 13 residues long. The V end was cut by 1 base, the J end by 1 base, with 5 bases between. The CDR3 spells CASSLRSQETQYF. The CDR3, as DNA: TGCGCCAGCAGCTTGCGCAGCCAAGAGACCCAGTACTTC. The full variable domain, with the rest looked up from reference TRBV5-1 and TRBJ2-5, is KAGVTQTPRYLIKTRGQQVTLSCSPISGHRSVSWYQQTPGQGLQFLFEYFSETQRNKGNFPGRFSGRQFSNSRSEMNVSTLELGDSALYLCASSLRSQETQYFGPGTRLLVL.

The chain combines TRBV2 with TRBJ2-7; 8 positions match TRBD1. V shed 2 bases, J shed 2 bases, and the junction held 8 bases outside the gene matches. CDR1 and CDR2 from the germline V gene are SNHLY and FYNNEI. The CDR3 length is 16 residues. The CDR3 loop reads CASSEFQGARPYEQYF. In DNA form, the CDR3 reads TGTGCCAGCAGTGAATTTCAGGGGGCGCGTCCCTACGAGCAGTACTTC.

The gene calls are TRBV28 and TRBJ2-5; D is perhaps TRBD2 (6 bases). CDR1 MDHEN and CDR2 SYDVKM come from the germline V gene. CDR3 length equals 15 residues. V was clipped by 7 bases and J by 5 bases, with 20 bases between them. The CDR3 loop reads CASNLSRRGSETQYF. CDR3 nucleotide sequence: TGTGCCAGCAACCTAAGTCGGCGGGGTTCGGAGACCCAGTACTTC. The entire variable domain, with the rest obtained from reference TRBV28 and TRBJ2-5, is as follows: DVKVTQSSRYLVKRTGEKVFLECVQDMDHENMFWYRQDPGLGLRLIYFSYDVKMKEKGDIPEGYSVSREKKERFSLILESASTNQTSMYLCASNLSRRGSETQYFGPGTRLLVL.

V is TRBV3-1 (or the pseudogene TRBV3-2) and J is TRBJ2-1, with TRBD2 matching 15 bases. The CDR3 runs to 20 residues. V gave up 0 bases and J gave up 3 bases; unmatched junction bases: 9. In germline, CDR1 is LGHDT, CDR2 YNNKEL (reference sequence). The CDR3 loop reads CASSQDPGLAGGPLYNEQFF. The CDR3 nucleotides are TGTGCCAGCAGCCAAGACCCGGGACTAGCGGGAGGCCCACTCTACAATGAGCAGTTCTTC.

The chain uses TRBV11-3 and TRBJ2-1; tentative D call: TRBD2 (6 bases). Per the germline V gene, CDR1 is SGHNT and CDR2 is YENEEA. Trimming removed 5 bases from V and 5 bases from J, with 10 bases in between. The CDR3 covers 13 residues. The CDR3 is CASSRDFDNEQFF. The CDR3 DNA sequence: TGTGCCAGCAGCCGGGACTTTGACAATGAGCAGTTCTTC.

CDR3 in amino acids: CASRDRGYRSNQPQHF. CDR3 coding DNA: TGTGCCAGCAGGGACAGGGGGTATCGAAGCAATCAGCCCCAGCATTTT. The chain employs TRBV28 and TRBJ1-5, with TRBD1 identical over 10 bases. Germline loops: CDR1 MDHEN, CDR2 SYDVKM. V shed 6 bases, J shed 1 base, and the junction held 6 bases outside the gene matches. The CDR3 has 16 residues.

V usage is TRBV4-2 and J usage is TRBJ1-2, with a tentative D call TRBD1 (6 bases). V lost 0 bases to trimming and J lost 2 bases, with 10 bases between them. The CDR3 is made up of 15 amino acids. CDR1 and CDR2 from the germline V gene are LGHNA and YNFKEQ. CDR3 amino acids: CASSQERGKNYGYTF. The DNA of the CDR3 is TGTGCCAGCAGCCAAGAGAGGGGGAAAAACTATGGCTACACCTTC.

The V call is TRBV29-1, the J call TRBJ2-7; no reliable D call. The length of the CDR3 is 14 residues. Germline CDR1 SQVTM, CDR2 ANQGSEA. V was shortened by 4 bases and J by 0 bases, with 13 bases between the two germline ends. Here the CDR3 DNA reads TGCAGCGTTGGTCTGCAGGAAAGCTCCTACGAGCAGTACTTC. Translated, it gives CSVGLQESSYEQYF.

This chain joins TRBV5-4 and TRBJ2-3; 11 nucleotides line up with TRBD2. The trim removed 4 bases at V and 4 bases at J, leaving 8 bases unmatched. CDR1 SGHNT and CDR2 YYREEE come from the germline V gene (reference sequence). The CDR3 contains 16 residues. The CDR3, as DNA: TGTGCCAGCAGCGACGCGCGTAGCGGGAGGGCAGATACGCAGTATTTT. As protein: CASSDARSGRADTQYF.

V and J are TRBV2 and TRBJ2-2; no clear D. Germline V CDR1 and CDR2: SNHLY, FYNNEI. V lost 1 base to trimming and J lost 7 bases, with 10 bases between them. This CDR3 contains 14 residues. The CDR3 DNA reads TGTGCCAGCAGTGAAGTAGTACGTCTCGGGGAGCTGTTTTTT. This translates into CASSEVVRLGELFF.

This clone has just a few counts. The J gene is TRBJ1-3, the V gene TRBV19; D gene unclear. V was clipped by 7 bases and J by 0 bases, with 16 bases between them. CDR3 length: 16 residues. Germline loops: CDR1 LNHDA, CDR2 SQIVND (reference sequence). The CDR3 loop reads CASKAGRRFSGNTIYF. DNA for the CDR3: TGTGCCAGTAAAGCGGGCAGGAGATTCTCTGGAAACACCATATATTTT.

The genes are TRBV4-2 and TRBJ1-3; D is ambiguous. Germline values: CDR1 LGHNA, CDR2 YNFKEQ. The CDR3 sequence is 16 residues long. Trimming took off 1 base at V and 5 bases at J, with 15 bases between the two ends. The CDR3 DNA reads TGTGCCAGCAGCCAAGTGGCGGGCAGGTCAAGAAACACCATATATTTT. The encoded protein is CASSQVAGRSRNTIYF.

The chain combines TRBV29-1 with TRBJ2-1, with a tentative D call TRBD2 (6 bases). Germline-derived CDR1 and CDR2 are SQVTM and ANQGSEA. Trimming took 7 bases from V and 4 from J, leaving 14 bases between them. This CDR3 is 13 amino acids long. CDR3 region: CSGGTQTYNEQFF. The CDR3 DNA sequence: TGCAGCGGAGGGACTCAGACTTACAATGAGCAGTTCTTC.

The chain recombines TRBV10-1 with TRBJ1-1, with D perhaps TRBD1 (6 bases). The CDR3 has 14 amino acids. V lost 4 bases to trimming and J lost 4 bases, with 13 bases between them. CDR1 and CDR2 (germline): WNHNN, SYGVQD (reference sequence). CDR3 sequence: CASSGNRAGTEAFF. The CDR3 nucleotides are TGCGCCAGCAGTGGCAACAGGGCTGGCACTGAAGCTTTCTTT.

V is TRBV4-1 and J is TRBJ2-5; 9 bases map to TRBD2. Trimming removed 6 bases from V and 4 bases from J; junction bases left unmatched: 9. CDR1 and CDR2 from the germline V gene are MGHRA and YSYEKL. This CDR3 is built from 15 residues. CDR3 in DNA: TGCGCCAGCAGACCCACTAGCGGGTCTGGAGAGACCCAGTACTTC. Its translation: CASRPTSGSGETQYF.

V usage is TRBV7-3 and J usage is TRBJ2-1, with 11 positions matching TRBD2. Germline V CDR1 and CDR2: SGHTA, FQGTGA. V trimming: 8 bases; J trimming: 7 bases; junction bases outside the gene matches: 7. The CDR3 covers 14 residues. This chain's CDR3 is CASGTSGGVNEQFF. In nucleotides, the CDR3 is TGTGCCAGCGGCACTAGCGGGGGCGTTAATGAGCAGTTCTTC.